These 9 T cell receptor beta chains originate from one sample sequenced in a study of cytomegalovirus exposure and HLA in healthy donors. Amplification used 60 Vbeta primers and 13 Jbeta primers. TCRdb's table, derived via immunoSEQ multiplex PCR, lists solely in-frame clones and lacks some. The data contain about 200,000 clones, roughly 80% of them singletons. What was sequenced was PBMCs. These receptors were taken from a woman aged 25 to 39 in good health and CMV-seropositive.

This sequence joins TRBV2 and TRBJ1-1; the D gene is possibly TRBD1 (5 bases). The V and J ends lost 7 bases and 6 bases respectively, with 15 bases between them. The CDR3 has 13 amino acids. Germline-derived CDR1 and CDR2 are SNHLY and FYNNEI. CDR3 protein: CASNWGRSAEAFF. CDR3 nucleotide sequence: TGTGCCAGCAACTGGGGCAGGTCGGCTGAAGCTTTCTTT.

This chain connects TRBV19 to TRBJ2-7; weak D call: TRBD2 (6 bases). Trimming removed 10 bases at V and 7 bases at J, with 23 bases between. The germline CDR1 and CDR2 sequences are LNHDA and SQIVND (reference sequence). The CDR3 is made up of 14 amino acids. CDR3 coding DNA: TGTGCCACGTCGAAGGGTAGGGGAGGAAGTGAGCAGTACTTC. Translating it yields CATSKGRGGSEQYF.

The chain recombines TRBV9 with TRBJ2-2, with 8 bases matching TRBD2. V lost 4 bases to trimming and J lost 7 bases; unmatched junction nucleotides: 9. Germline V gene lookup returns CDR1 SGDLS and CDR2 YYNGEE. The CDR3 sequence is 15 residues long. The CDR3 DNA reads TGTGCCAGCAGCACGGGACTAGTTCGGGTCGGGGAGCTGTTTTTT. Amino acids: CASSTGLVRVGELFF.

J is TRBJ2-3 and V is TRBV5-1; D is undetermined. V lost 2 bases and J lost 4, with 11 bases in between. Germline CDR1 SGHRS, CDR2 YFSETQ. This CDR3 spans 14 amino acids. CDR3 DNA sequence: TGCGCCAGCAGCTTAAAAGGCGGCGCAGATACGCAGTATTTT. It codes for CASSLKGGADTQYF. Variable domain in full (rest from reference TRBV5-1 and TRBJ2-3): KAGVTQTPRYLIKTRGQQVTLSCSPISGHRSVSWYQQTPGQGLQFLFEYFSETQRNKGNFPGRFSGRQFSNSRSEMNVSTLELGDSALYLCASSLKGGADTQYFGPGTRLTVL.

With respect to this clone: The sample holds other DNA sequences that translate to the same CDR3. This chain links TRBV5-1 with TRBJ2-5, with 9 bases aligning to TRBD2. The V segment lost 5 bases and the J segment 4 bases; nucleotides outside the gene matches: 6. The CDR3 runs to 14 residues. CDR1 is SGHRS and CDR2 is YFSETQ in the germline V gene. In nucleotides, the CDR3 is TGCGCCAGCAGTCTTGCGGGGGGGCGAGAGACCCAGTACTTC. This encodes CASSLAGGRETQYF.

This clone has a handful of counts. The chain uses TRBV6-6 and TRBJ1-2; weak D call: TRBD1 (5 bases). This CDR3 comprises 16 residues. Per germline, CDR1 MNHNY and CDR2 SVGAGI (reference sequence). The V end was cut by 2 bases, the J end by 2 bases, with 15 bases between. In nucleotides, the CDR3 is TGTGCCAGCAGTTACGCACAGGCGCCACTCAACTATGGCTACACCTTC. Protein: CASSYAQAPLNYGYTF.

This rearrangement joins TRBV30 to TRBJ1-1; D possibly corresponds to TRBD1 (5 bases). Germline CDR1 reads GTSNPN; CDR2 reads SVGIG (reference sequence). This CDR3 contains 14 residues. Trimming stripped 0 bases from V and 4 bases from J, with 12 bases between. The CDR3 nucleotides read TGTGCCTGGAGTGTCGTAGGGGTGGCCACTGAAGCTTTCTTT. Protein: CAWSVVGVATEAFF.

The V call is TRBV7-9, the J call TRBJ1-5, with D maybe TRBD1 (6 bases). Germline CDR1 and CDR2: SEHNR and FQNEAQ (reference sequence). The CDR3 totals 14 residues. Trimming left V 4 bases short and J 3 bases short, with 10 bases between. CDR3 residues: CASSSGQYNQPQHF. CDR3 sequence (DNA): TGTGCCAGCAGCTCCGGACAGTACAATCAGCCCCAGCATTTT.

The CDR3 is CASTLTSALGNEQFF. The DNA for the CDR3 is TGTGCCAGCACCCTCACTAGCGCCCTAGGCAATGAGCAGTTCTTC. The genes are TRBV7-6 and TRBJ2-1, with 7 bases lining up with TRBD2. The germline gives CDR1 SGHVS, CDR2 FNYEAQ. J gave up 6 bases and V 7 bases, and 12 bases lay outside the gene matches. This CDR3 comprises 15 residues.